This record looks at one TCR beta chain sequence and its context. This record comes from a study of blood T cell repertoires in COVID-19. As for the study in general: Material from acute and convalescent COVID-19 was sourced from the United States, Italy and Spain.

As originally analysed: Estimation of nucleated cell counts relied on the amplification of reference gene primers. Sequencing used immunoSEQ multiplex PCR; TCRdb keeps in-frame clones, though not all of them. Clonal size and the V and J genes are those of that table, whereas D and trimming came from the DNA. The sample yields about 310,000 clones, 87% seen once. Germline V gene data show CDR1 as MNHEY and CDR2 as SVGAGI. Trimming pared 7 bases from V and 7 bases from J, leaving 16 bases between. The CDR3 extends over 13 amino acids. Resolution of symptoms, clearance, or two negative PCRs was present in recovered Cohort 3 donors.

The V and J genes are TRBV6-5 and TRBJ1-2, with unresolved D. The clonotype originates from a woman aged 18-30 years who had recovered from COVID-19. Specimen: PBMCs or T cells enriched from blood (not recorded which). CDR3 loop: CASTLKTNAGYTF. The CDR3 DNA is TGTGCCAGCACACTAAAAACCAACGCTGGCTACACCTTC.